What follows describes a single T cell receptor beta chain. The data were taken from a study of graft-versus-host responses after intestinal transplantation. General study results and limits: Graft-versus-host to host-versus-graft clonal ratios in allografts were high in patients with graft-donor T cell macrochimerism. Recipient bone marrow held GvH clones, some seen earlier in ileum or blood.

Profiled with immunoSEQ multiplex PCR; TCRdb holds only in-frame clones, not every one. This sample has around 25,000 clones, with 40% found just once. V gave up 7 bases and J gave up 5 bases; unmatched junction bases: 13. The CDR3 contains 15 residues. CDR1 is SQVTM and CDR2 is ANQGSEA in the germline V gene. This material consisted of alloreactive CD4+ T cells from a mixed lymphocyte reaction culture, taken before intestinal transplant. As to subset: CFSE-low proliferating T cells sorted from roughly six-day pre-transplant mixed lymphocyte reaction (GvH or HvG direction). This clonotype was sampled from a human patient who received an intestinal transplant. The gene calls are TRBV29-1 and TRBJ1-2; TRBD1 agrees at 10 bases. CDR3 residues: CSASLTGGAHYGYTF. CDR3 sequence (DNA): TGCAGCGCCTCTCTGACAGGGGGCGCCCATTATGGCTACACCTTC.